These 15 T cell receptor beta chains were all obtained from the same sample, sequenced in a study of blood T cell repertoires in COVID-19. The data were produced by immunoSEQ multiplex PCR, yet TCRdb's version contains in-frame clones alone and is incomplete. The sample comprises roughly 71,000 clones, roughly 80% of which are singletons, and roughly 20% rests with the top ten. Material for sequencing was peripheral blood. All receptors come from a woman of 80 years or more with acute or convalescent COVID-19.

DNA of the CDR3: TGTGCCAGCAGCCGAAGCCGGGACAGGGGGCTTGGGGAGCTGTTTTTT. Translated, it gives CASSRSRDRGLGELFF. This sequence joins TRBV7-9 and TRBJ2-2, with TRBD1 matching 12 bases. The CDR3 is 16 residues long. Unmatched junction bases numbered 9, after V lost 5 bases and J lost 8 bases. Germline-derived CDR1 and CDR2 are SEHNR and FQNEAQ (reference sequence). The whole variable domain, remainder taken from reference TRBV7-9 and TRBJ2-2, is DTGVSQNPRHKITKRGQNVTFRCDPISEHNRLYWYRQTLGQGPEFLTYFQNEAQLEKSRLLSDRFSAERPKGSFSTLEIQRTEQGDSAMYLCASSRSRDRGLGELFFGEGSRLTVL.

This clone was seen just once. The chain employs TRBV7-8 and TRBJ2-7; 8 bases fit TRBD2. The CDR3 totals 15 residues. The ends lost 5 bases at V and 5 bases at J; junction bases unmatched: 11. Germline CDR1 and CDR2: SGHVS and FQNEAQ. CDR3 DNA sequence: TGTGCCAGCAGCCCTATCCGGACTAGCTCGCACGAGCAGTACTTC. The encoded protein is CASSPIRTSSHEQYF. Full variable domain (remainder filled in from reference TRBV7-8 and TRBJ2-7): GAGVSQSPRYKVAKRGQDVALRCDPISGHVSLFWYQQALGQGPEFLTYFQNEAQLDKSGLPSDRFFAERPEGSVSTLKIQRTQQEDSAVYLCASSPIRTSSHEQYFGPGTRLTVT.

The CDR3 here is CASSALGKGASGGSNQPQHF. CDR3 coding DNA: TGTGCCAGCAGTGCCCTTGGTAAGGGGGCGAGTGGTGGGAGCAATCAGCCCCAGCATTTT. The V and J genes are TRBV6-1 and TRBJ1-5, with 7 positions matching TRBD1. V lost 4 bases and J lost 1; bases outside the gene matches: 19. This CDR3 region has 20 residues. The germline V gene has CDR1 MNHNS and CDR2 SASEGT.

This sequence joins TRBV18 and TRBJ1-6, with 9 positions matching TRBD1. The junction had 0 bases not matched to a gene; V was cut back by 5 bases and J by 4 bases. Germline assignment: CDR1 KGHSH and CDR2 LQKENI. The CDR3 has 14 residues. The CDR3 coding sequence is TGTGCCAGCTCAGGACAGGGGTATAATTCACCCCTCCACTTT. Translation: CASSGQGYNSPLHF. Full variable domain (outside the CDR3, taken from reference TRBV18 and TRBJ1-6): NAGVMQNPRHLVRRRGQEARLRCSPMKGHSHVYWYRQLPEEGLKFMVYLQKENIIDESGMPKERFSAEFPKEGPSILRIQQVVRGDSAAYFCASSGQGYNSPLHFGNGTRLTVT.

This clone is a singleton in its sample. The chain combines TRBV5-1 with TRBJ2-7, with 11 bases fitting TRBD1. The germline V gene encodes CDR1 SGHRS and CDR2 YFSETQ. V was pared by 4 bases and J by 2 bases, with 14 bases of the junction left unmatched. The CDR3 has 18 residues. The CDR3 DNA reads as TGCGCCAGCAGCACCGGGACAGGGGGATCCAAACATACCTACGAGCAGTACTTC. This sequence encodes CASSTGTGGSKHTYEQYF.

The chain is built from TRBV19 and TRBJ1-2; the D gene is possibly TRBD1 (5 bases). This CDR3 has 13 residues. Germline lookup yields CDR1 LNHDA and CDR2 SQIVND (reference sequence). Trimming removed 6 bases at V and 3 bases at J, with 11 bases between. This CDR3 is CASSRQSDYGYTF. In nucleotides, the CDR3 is TGTGCCAGTAGCAGACAGTCAGACTATGGCTACACCTTC.

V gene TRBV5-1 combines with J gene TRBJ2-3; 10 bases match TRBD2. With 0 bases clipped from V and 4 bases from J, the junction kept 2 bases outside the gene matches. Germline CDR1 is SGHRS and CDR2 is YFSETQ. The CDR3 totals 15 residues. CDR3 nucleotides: TGCGCCAGCAGCTTGGATGGGACTAGCGCAGATACGCAGTATTTT. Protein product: CASSLDGTSADTQYF.

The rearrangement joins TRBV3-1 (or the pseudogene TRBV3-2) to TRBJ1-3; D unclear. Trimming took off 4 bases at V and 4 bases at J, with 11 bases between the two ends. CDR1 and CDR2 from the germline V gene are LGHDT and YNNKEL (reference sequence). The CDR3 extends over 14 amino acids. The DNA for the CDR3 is TGTGCCAGCAGCCCATTGGGGAGAGGAAACACCATATATTTT. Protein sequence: CASSPLGRGNTIYF.

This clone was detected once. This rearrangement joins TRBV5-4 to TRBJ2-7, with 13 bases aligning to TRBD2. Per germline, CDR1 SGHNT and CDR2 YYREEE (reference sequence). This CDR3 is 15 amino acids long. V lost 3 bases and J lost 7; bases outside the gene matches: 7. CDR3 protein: CASSSTSGRAGEQYF. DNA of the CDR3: TGTGCCAGCAGCTCCACTAGCGGGAGGGCCGGAGAGCAGTACTTC.

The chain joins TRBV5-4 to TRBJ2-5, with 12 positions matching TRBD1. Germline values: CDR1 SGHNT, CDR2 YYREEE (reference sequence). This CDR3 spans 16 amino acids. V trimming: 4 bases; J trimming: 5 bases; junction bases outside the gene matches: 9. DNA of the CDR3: TGTGCCAGCAGCATGAAGGGACAGGGGGCGGGGGAGACCCAGTACTTC. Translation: CASSMKGQGAGETQYF.

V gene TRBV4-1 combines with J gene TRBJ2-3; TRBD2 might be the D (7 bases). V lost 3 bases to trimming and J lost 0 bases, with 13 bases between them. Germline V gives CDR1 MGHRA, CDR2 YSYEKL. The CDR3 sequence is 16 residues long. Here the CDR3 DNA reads TGCGCCAGCAGCCAGGGGTGGGGGGGCAGCACAGATACGCAGTATTTT. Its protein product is CASSQGWGGSTDTQYF.

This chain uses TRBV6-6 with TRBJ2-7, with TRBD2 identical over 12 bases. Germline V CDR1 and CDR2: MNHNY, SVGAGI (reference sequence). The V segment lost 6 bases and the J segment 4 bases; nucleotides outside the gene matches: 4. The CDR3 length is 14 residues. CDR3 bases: TGTGCCAGCAGCCGGACTAGCGGGGAGTACGAGCAGTACTTC. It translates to CASSRTSGEYEQYF.

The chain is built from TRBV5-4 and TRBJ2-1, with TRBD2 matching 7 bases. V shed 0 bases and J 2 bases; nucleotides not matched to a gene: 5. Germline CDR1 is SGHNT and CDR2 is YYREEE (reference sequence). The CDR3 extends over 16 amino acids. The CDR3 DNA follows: TGTGCCAGCAGCTTGGCGGGGGGTAATCCCTACAATGAGCAGTTCTTC. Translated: CASSLAGGNPYNEQFF.

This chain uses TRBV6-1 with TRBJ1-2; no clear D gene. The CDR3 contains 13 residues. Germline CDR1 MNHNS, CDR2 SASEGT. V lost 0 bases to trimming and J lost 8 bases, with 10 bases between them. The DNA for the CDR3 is TGTGCCAGCAGTGAAGCTGCCAGTCGCGGCTACACCTTC. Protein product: CASSEAASRGYTF.

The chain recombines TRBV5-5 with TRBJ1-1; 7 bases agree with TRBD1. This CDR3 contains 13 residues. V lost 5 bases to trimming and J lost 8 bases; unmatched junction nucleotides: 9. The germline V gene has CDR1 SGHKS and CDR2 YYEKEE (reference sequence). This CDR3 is CASRTGTVSEAFF. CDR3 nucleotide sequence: TGTGCCAGCAGAACAGGGACAGTTAGCGAAGCTTTCTTT.